This T cell receptor (beta chain) originates from a study of immune heterogeneity within non-small cell lung tumors. General study points: Within each patient, tumor sites shared identical dominant CDR3 beta clonotypes and also held site-unique high-frequency clones. A moderate but significant correlation was found, linking local T-cell clonality with local tumor mutational burden (R 0.3 to 0.35).

Template came from bulk tumor genomic DNA, at 550 to 700 ng per sample. Biopsy collection occurred during surgery, with several far-apart biopsies per primary tumor. Newly diagnosed with untreated non-small cell lung cancer, the patients underwent curative surgery. A total of fewer than 18 patients with newly diagnosed non-small cell lung cancer, all of whom were undergoing surgery with curative intent, made up the donors. The V and J ends lost 2 bases and 2 bases, in that order; junction bases with no gene match: 6. The length of the CDR3 is 16 residues. Germline values: CDR1 MNHNS, CDR2 SASEGT. This clonotype was observed many times. The antigen is unknown. In a multiplex PCR, 32 V and 13 J primers amplified TCR beta CDR3. One entry per CDR3 protein results from TCRdb running MiXCR on the multiplex PCR reads. The table shows tens of thousands of distinct CDR3 sequences, with 28% occurring only once.

The source material was lung tumor tissue. The chain carries TRBV6-1 and TRBJ2-5, with TRBD1 identical over 9 bases. This clonotype was obtained from a man aged 35 to 55 with non-small cell lung cancer. CDR3 nucleotide sequence: TGTGCCAGCAGTGAACGAAACAGGGGGCTACAAGAGACCCAGTACTTC. Translating it yields CASSERNRGLQETQYF.